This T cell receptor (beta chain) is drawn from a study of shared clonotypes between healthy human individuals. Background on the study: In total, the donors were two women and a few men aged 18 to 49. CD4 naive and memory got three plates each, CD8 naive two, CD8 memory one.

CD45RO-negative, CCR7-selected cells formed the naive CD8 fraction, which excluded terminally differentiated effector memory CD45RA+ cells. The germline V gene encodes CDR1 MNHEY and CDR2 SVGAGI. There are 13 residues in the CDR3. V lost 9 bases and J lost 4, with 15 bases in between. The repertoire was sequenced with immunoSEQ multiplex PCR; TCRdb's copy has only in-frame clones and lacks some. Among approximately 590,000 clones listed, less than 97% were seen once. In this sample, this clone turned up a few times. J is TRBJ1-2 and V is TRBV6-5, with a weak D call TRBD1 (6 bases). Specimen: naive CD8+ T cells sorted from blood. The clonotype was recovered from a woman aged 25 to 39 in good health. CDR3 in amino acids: CASATGTTYGYTF. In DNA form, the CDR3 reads TGTGCCAGTGCGACCGGGACAACCTATGGCTACACCTTC.